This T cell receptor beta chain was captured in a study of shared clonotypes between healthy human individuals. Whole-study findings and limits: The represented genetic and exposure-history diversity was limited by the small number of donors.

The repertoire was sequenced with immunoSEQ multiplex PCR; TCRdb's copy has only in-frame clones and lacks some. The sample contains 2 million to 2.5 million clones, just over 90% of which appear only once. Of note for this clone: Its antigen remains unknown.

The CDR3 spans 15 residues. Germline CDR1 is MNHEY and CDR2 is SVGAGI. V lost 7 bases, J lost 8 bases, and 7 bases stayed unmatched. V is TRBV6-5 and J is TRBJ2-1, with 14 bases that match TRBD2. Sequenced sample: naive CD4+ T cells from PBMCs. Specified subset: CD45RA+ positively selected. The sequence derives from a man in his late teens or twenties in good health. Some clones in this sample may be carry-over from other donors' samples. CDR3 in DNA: TGTGCCAGCACTTTAGGACTAGCGGGAGGCTATGAGCAGTTCTTC. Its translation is CASTLGLAGGYEQFF.